Listed below are T cell receptor beta chains from one sample, sequenced in a study of T cell changes during pregnancy in multiple sclerosis. Assay: immunoSEQ multiplex PCR; the TCRdb copy retains only in-frame clones and omits some. The sample yields roughly 87,000 clones, just under 95% seen once. The material sequenced was peripheral blood, taken in the third trimester of pregnancy. All receptors come from a female donor in good health, enrolled as a control in a pregnancy study. Both conserved end residues are part of each CDR3. A D gene is named only where the DNA matches it firmly. Clone size is not always given. Where it is, it says once, few, many or a class for expanded clones.

J gene: TRBJ2-2
clone size: -
V gene: TRBV7-2
D gene: -
CDR3 DNA: TGTGCCAGCAGCTTGACTCGGAACACCGGGGAGCTGTTTTTT
CDR3 protein: CASSLTRNTGELFF

J gene: TRBJ1-1
clone size: -
V gene: TRBV15
D gene: TRBD1
CDR3 DNA: TGTGCCACCACCAGAGGGACAGGGAAGGGCACTGAAGCTTTCTTT
CDR3 protein: CATTRGTGKGTEAFF

J gene: TRBJ1-1
clone size: -
V gene: TRBV28
D gene: TRBD1
CDR3 DNA: TGTGCCAGCAGTTTAGGCAGGGACAGTGAAGCTTTCTTT
CDR3 protein: CASSLGRDSEAFF

J gene: TRBJ2-3
clone size: -
V gene: TRBV7-9
D gene: -
CDR3 DNA: TGTGCCACGTTTTCCCGAGGTAGCACAGATACGCAGTATTTT
CDR3 protein: CATFSRGSTDTQYF

J gene: TRBJ2-5
clone size: -
V gene: TRBV5-1
D gene: -
CDR3 DNA: TGCGCCAGCAGATTTTCTCAAGAGACCCAGTACTTC
CDR3 protein: CASRFSQETQYF

J gene: TRBJ2-2
clone size: -
V gene: TRBV30
D gene: TRBD1
CDR3 DNA: TGTGCCTGGAGTGGGGGACAGGGGGCTTCCGGGGAGCTGTTTTTT
CDR3 protein: CAWSGGQGASGELFF

J gene: TRBJ1-4
clone size: once
V gene: TRBV28
D gene: TRBD1
CDR3 DNA: TGTGCCAGCAGTCGCGGACAGGGGGCGACTGAAAAACTGTTTTTT
CDR3 protein: CASSRGQGATEKLFF

J gene: TRBJ2-5
clone size: -
V gene: TRBV2
D gene: -
CDR3 DNA: TGTGCCAGCAGTCGGAGTGGTTTGGAGACCCAGTACTTC
CDR3 protein: CASSRSGLETQYF

J gene: TRBJ2-7
clone size: -
V gene: TRBV5-1
D gene: TRBD2
CDR3 DNA: TGCGCCAGCAGGCCTATCGTAGCGGGAGCGGGCGAGCAGTACTTC
CDR3 protein: CASRPIVAGAGEQYF

J gene: TRBJ2-7
clone size: -
V gene: TRBV9
D gene: -
CDR3 DNA: TGTGCCAGCAGCCCCCCCGGGAGCTCCTACGAGCAGTACTTC
CDR3 protein: CASSPPGSSYEQYF

J gene: TRBJ1-2
clone size: -
V gene: TRBV2
D gene: TRBD1
CDR3 DNA: TGTGCCAGCAGTGAAGTTAGACAGGGGGCGAATGGCTACACCTTC
CDR3 protein: CASSEVRQGANGYTF

J gene: TRBJ1-4
clone size: -
V gene: TRBV27
D gene: TRBD1
CDR3 DNA: TGTGCCAGCAGTTCGAACTACAGGGGACCAAATGAAAAACTGTTTTTT
CDR3 protein: CASSSNYRGPNEKLFF

J gene: TRBJ2-7
clone size: -
V gene: TRBV27
D gene: TRBD2
CDR3 DNA: TGTGCCAGCAGGCACAGCAGCTTTAGGCGGGGGTACGAGCAGTACTTC
CDR3 protein: CASRHSSFRRGYEQYF

J gene: TRBJ1-5
clone size: -
V gene: TRBV27
D gene: TRBD1
CDR3 DNA: TGTGCCAGCAGCCCCGGGACAGGTGTTAGCAATCAGCCCCAGCATTTT
CDR3 protein: CASSPGTGVSNQPQHF

J gene: TRBJ2-1
clone size: -
V gene: TRBV5-4
D gene: -
CDR3 DNA: TGTGCCAGCAGCTTGCCGGGAGAGGAATACAATGAGCAGTTCTTC
CDR3 protein: CASSLPGEEYNEQFF

J gene: TRBJ2-4
clone size: -
V gene: TRBV11-3
D gene: TRBD1
CDR3 DNA: TGTGCCAGCAGCTTCGGACAGGGGGCTGCCAAAAACATTCAGTACTTC
CDR3 protein: CASSFGQGAAKNIQYF

J gene: TRBJ1-5
clone size: -
V gene: TRBV21-1
D gene: -
CDR3 DNA: TGTGCCAGCAGCAAAGCGGTTCCGGGAAACGGATGGAACCAGCCCCAGCATTTT
CDR3 protein: CASSKAVPGNGWNQPQHF

J gene: TRBJ2-2
clone size: -
V gene: TRBV2
D gene: TRBD2
CDR3 DNA: TGTGCCAGCAGACCCACTAGCGGGAGAAGCGCCGGGGAGCTGTTTTTT
CDR3 protein: CASRPTSGRSAGELFF

J gene: TRBJ2-1
clone size: -
V gene: TRBV19
D gene: -
CDR3 DNA: TGTGCCAGTATTGGGCAGAACTACAATGAGCAGTTCTTC
CDR3 protein: CASIGQNYNEQFF

J gene: TRBJ2-3
clone size: -
V gene: TRBV7-9
D gene: -
CDR3 DNA: TGTGCCAGTGGCCAGACAGATACGCAGTATTTT
CDR3 protein: CASGQTDTQYF

J gene: TRBJ2-1
clone size: -
V gene: TRBV7-9
D gene: -
CDR3 DNA: TGTGCCAGCAGCTTAGCGCACGGGACTGGGGTATGGGATGAGCAGTTCTTC
CDR3 protein: CASSLAHGTGVWDEQFF

J gene: TRBJ2-1
clone size: -
V gene: TRBV28
D gene: TRBD2
CDR3 DNA: TGTGCCAGCAGCTCACCTTGGGGCGGGGGACTAGCGGGAGGCAACAATGAGCAGTTCTTC
CDR3 protein: CASSSPWGGGLAGGNNEQFF

J gene: TRBJ2-7
clone size: -
V gene: TRBV2
D gene: -
CDR3 DNA: TGTGCCAGCAGTCCTGACTACTCCTACGAGCAGTACTTC
CDR3 protein: CASSPDYSYEQYF

J gene: TRBJ2-6
clone size: -
V gene: TRBV30
D gene: TRBD1
CDR3 DNA: TGTGCCTGGGGGACAGCGTCTCACTCTGGGGCCAACGTCCTGACTTTC
CDR3 protein: CAWGTASHSGANVLTF

J gene: TRBJ1-5
clone size: -
V gene: TRBV28
D gene: TRBD1
CDR3 DNA: TGTGCCAGCAGTTTATTAGGGGGCGGCCAGCCCCAGCATTTT
CDR3 protein: CASSLLGGGQPQHF

J gene: TRBJ2-5
clone size: -
V gene: TRBV2
D gene: -
CDR3 DNA: TGTGCCAGCGGAGGACTGGGAGAGACCCAGTACTTC
CDR3 protein: CASGGLGETQYF

J gene: TRBJ1-2
clone size: -
V gene: TRBV28
D gene: -
CDR3 DNA: TGTGCCAGCAGTACTGGCCCGGGACTCTCGCAGGGAGGCTACACCTTC
CDR3 protein: CASSTGPGLSQGGYTF

J gene: TRBJ1-4
clone size: -
V gene: TRBV30
D gene: -
CDR3 DNA: TGTGCCTGGAGGGGCTGGGGCACTAATGAAAAACTGTTTTTT
CDR3 protein: CAWRGWGTNEKLFF

J gene: TRBJ2-3
clone size: once
V gene: TRBV5-1
D gene: -
CDR3 DNA: TGCGCCAGCAGCTCGTGGTCCCGGAGCACAGATACGCAGTATTTT
CDR3 protein: CASSSWSRSTDTQYF

J gene: TRBJ1-4
clone size: -
V gene: TRBV7-2
D gene: -
CDR3 DNA: TGTGCCAGCAGCTCCGGGGGTAGAGATGAAAAACTGTTTTTT
CDR3 protein: CASSSGGRDEKLFF

J gene: TRBJ1-2
clone size: once
V gene: TRBV28
D gene: -
CDR3 DNA: TGTGCCAGCAGTTGGTCTAATGGCTACACCTTC
CDR3 protein: CASSWSNGYTF

J gene: TRBJ2-1
clone size: -
V gene: TRBV4-1
D gene: -
CDR3 DNA: TGCGCCAGCAGCCAAGTTCCCGGCAGGGTGGATGAGCAGTTCTTC
CDR3 protein: CASSQVPGRVDEQFF

J gene: TRBJ2-1
clone size: -
V gene: TRBV4-1
D gene: TRBD1
CDR3 DNA: TGCGCCAGCAGCCAAGAGTCAATCAGTCAGGGGGCCTACAATGAGCAGTTCTTC
CDR3 protein: CASSQESISQGAYNEQFF

J gene: TRBJ1-4
clone size: -
V gene: TRBV5-1
D gene: TRBD1
CDR3 DNA: TGCGCCAGCAGCTTGGGTTCCAGGACAGGGCCGACTGGCGATGAAAAACTGTTTTTT
CDR3 protein: CASSLGSRTGPTGDEKLFF

J gene: TRBJ2-7
clone size: -
V gene: TRBV5-1
D gene: TRBD1
CDR3 DNA: TGCGCCAGCAGCTGGGGGGGGACAGGGGTCTACGAGCAGTACTTC
CDR3 protein: CASSWGGTGVYEQYF

J gene: TRBJ2-6
clone size: -
V gene: TRBV2
D gene: -
CDR3 DNA: TGTGCCAGCAGCGAGGTAACGGGATTCTCTGGGGCCAACGTCCTGACTTTC
CDR3 protein: CASSEVTGFSGANVLTF

J gene: TRBJ1-1
clone size: -
V gene: TRBV28
D gene: -
CDR3 DNA: TGTGCCAGCAGCGTAGGCGGCACTGAAGCTTTCTTT
CDR3 protein: CASSVGGTEAFF

J gene: TRBJ2-1
clone size: -
V gene: TRBV7-2
D gene: TRBD2
CDR3 DNA: TGTGCCAGCAGCCCGCGGACTAGCGTGGGGTACAATGAGCAGTTCTTC
CDR3 protein: CASSPRTSVGYNEQFF

J gene: TRBJ1-1
clone size: -
V gene: TRBV11-2
D gene: TRBD1
CDR3 DNA: TGTGCCAGCAGCTTTGTCAGGGGGACTGAAGCTTTCTTT
CDR3 protein: CASSFVRGTEAFF

J gene: TRBJ2-7
clone size: -
V gene: TRBV11-2
D gene: -
CDR3 DNA: TGTGCCAGCAGCCGAACTCTCTCCTACGAGCAGTACTTC
CDR3 protein: CASSRTLSYEQYF

J gene: TRBJ2-3
clone size: once
V gene: TRBV27
D gene: TRBD2
CDR3 DNA: TGTGCCAGCAGTTGGACTAGCGGGACCACGGGGGATACGCAGTATTTT
CDR3 protein: CASSWTSGTTGDTQYF

J gene: TRBJ1-5
clone size: -
V gene: TRBV10-1
D gene: -
CDR3 DNA: TGCGCCAGCAGTGAGTCCGACAAGACCAATCAGCCCCAGCATTTT
CDR3 protein: CASSESDKTNQPQHF

J gene: TRBJ2-1
clone size: -
V gene: TRBV29-1
D gene: TRBD2
CDR3 DNA: TGCAGCGGACTCGAGACTAGCGGGAGCTCCTACAATGAGCAGTTCTTC
CDR3 protein: CSGLETSGSSYNEQFF

J gene: TRBJ1-5
clone size: -
V gene: TRBV2
D gene: TRBD1
CDR3 DNA: TGTGCCAGCACCCCGACAGGGGGCCTTAATCAGCCCCAGCATTTT
CDR3 protein: CASTPTGGLNQPQHF

J gene: TRBJ2-7
clone size: -
V gene: TRBV30
D gene: TRBD1
CDR3 DNA: TGTGCCTGGAGTCGTACCGGGACAGGGGCCTACGAGCAGTACTTC
CDR3 protein: CAWSRTGTGAYEQYF

J gene: TRBJ2-1
clone size: -
V gene: TRBV21-1
D gene: -
CDR3 DNA: TGTGCCAGCACCTTCAGGACAATGACCTACAATGAGCAGTTCTTC
CDR3 protein: CASTFRTMTYNEQFF

J gene: TRBJ1-2
clone size: -
V gene: TRBV19
D gene: -
CDR3 DNA: TGTGCCAGTAGTATTCGAGCAGCGGGGGGCTATGGCTACACCTTC
CDR3 protein: CASSIRAAGGYGYTF

J gene: TRBJ1-1
clone size: -
V gene: TRBV5-1
D gene: -
CDR3 DNA: TGCGCCAGCAGCTCCACAGGGCCGAACACTGAAGCTTTCTTT
CDR3 protein: CASSSTGPNTEAFF

J gene: TRBJ1-5
clone size: few
V gene: TRBV2
D gene: -
CDR3 DNA: TGTGCCAGCAGGGCGGCAATGAATCAGCCCCAGCATTTT
CDR3 protein: CASRAAMNQPQHF

J gene: TRBJ2-3
clone size: -
V gene: TRBV7-9
D gene: TRBD2
CDR3 DNA: TGTGCCAGCAGCCAAAGCGGGGGAGACACAGATACGCAGTATTTT
CDR3 protein: CASSQSGGDTDTQYF

J gene: TRBJ2-6
clone size: -
V gene: TRBV28
D gene: TRBD1
CDR3 DNA: TGTGCCAGCAGTTTCCGACAGGGAGAGGCAGGGGCCAACGTCCTGACTTTC
CDR3 protein: CASSFRQGEAGANVLTF

J gene: TRBJ2-2
clone size: -
V gene: TRBV28
D gene: -
CDR3 DNA: TGTGCCAGCAGCTCCCCCGGGGAGCTGTTTTTT
CDR3 protein: CASSSPGELFF

J gene: TRBJ2-2
clone size: -
V gene: TRBV27
D gene: TRBD2
CDR3 DNA: TGTGCCAGCAGTTTTCCGAGGACTAGTGAAAACACCGGGGAGCTGTTTTTT
CDR3 protein: CASSFPRTSENTGELFF

J gene: TRBJ2-1
clone size: -
V gene: TRBV5-5
D gene: -
CDR3 DNA: TGTGCCAGCAGCTTAAATCGTCGATCGGATGAGCAGTTCTTC
CDR3 protein: CASSLNRRSDEQFF

J gene: TRBJ2-1
clone size: -
V gene: TRBV30
D gene: -
CDR3 DNA: TGTGCCTGGAGGAAAAGCAGGGGCAGGTCCTACAATGAGCAGTTCTTC
CDR3 protein: CAWRKSRGRSYNEQFF

J gene: TRBJ2-3
clone size: -
V gene: TRBV7-9
D gene: TRBD2
CDR3 DNA: TGTGCCAGCAGCTGGGGGACTAGCGGGATGTCAGATACGCAGTATTTT
CDR3 protein: CASSWGTSGMSDTQYF

J gene: TRBJ2-5
clone size: -
V gene: TRBV5-8
D gene: TRBD1
CDR3 DNA: TGTGCCAGCAGCTTGGGGGACAGGGGTGAGACCCAGTACTTC
CDR3 protein: CASSLGDRGETQYF

J gene: TRBJ2-7
clone size: -
V gene: TRBV5-1
D gene: TRBD1
CDR3 DNA: TGCGCCAGCAGCTCGGACAGGGGGAGCGAGCAGTACTTC
CDR3 protein: CASSSDRGSEQYF

J gene: TRBJ2-5
clone size: -
V gene: TRBV5-6
D gene: TRBD2
CDR3 DNA: TGTGCCAGCAGCTTGGTTCCTAGCGGGAGAACCCCAGAGACCCAGTACTTC
CDR3 protein: CASSLVPSGRTPETQYF